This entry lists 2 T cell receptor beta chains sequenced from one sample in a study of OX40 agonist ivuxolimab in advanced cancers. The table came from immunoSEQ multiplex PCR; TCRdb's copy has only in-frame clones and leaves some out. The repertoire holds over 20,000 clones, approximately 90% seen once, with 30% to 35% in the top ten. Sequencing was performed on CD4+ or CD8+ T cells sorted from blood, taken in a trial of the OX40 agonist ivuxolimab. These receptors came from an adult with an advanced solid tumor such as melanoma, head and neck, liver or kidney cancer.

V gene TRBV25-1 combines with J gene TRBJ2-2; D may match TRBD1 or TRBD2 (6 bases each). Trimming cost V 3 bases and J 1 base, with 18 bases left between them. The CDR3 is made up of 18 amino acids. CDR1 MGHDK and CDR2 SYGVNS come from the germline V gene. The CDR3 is CASSDPGGLVENTGELFF. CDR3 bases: TGTGCCAGCAGTGACCCTGGGGGGCTAGTAGAGAACACCGGGGAGCTGTTTTTT.

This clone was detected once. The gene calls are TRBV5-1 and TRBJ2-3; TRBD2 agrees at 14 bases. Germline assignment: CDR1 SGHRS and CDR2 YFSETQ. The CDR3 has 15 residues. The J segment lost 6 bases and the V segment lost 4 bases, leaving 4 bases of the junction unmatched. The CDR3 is CASSPGTSGSDTQYF. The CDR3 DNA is TGCGCCAGCAGCCCGGGGACTAGCGGGAGTGATACGCAGTATTTT.